The table lists the clone carrying this TCR beta chain with a count of one. Antigen specificity is unknown. Analyses pooled second doses at about 4 or about 12 weeks. Libraries were prepared by immunoSEQ multiplex PCR; TCRdb keeps only in-frame clonotypes and omits some of them. The repertoire holds approximately 140,000 clones, with 75% to 95% as singletons. This record comes from a study of T cell responses to AZD1222 COVID-19 vaccine. The CDR3 covers 15 residues. After removal of 4 bases from V and 1 base from J, the junction contained 7 bases not matched to a gene. CDR1 and CDR2 (germline): SGHRS, YFSETQ. Findings of the study overall: Females made up more of the donors, who were largely white British, and clonal diversity may have come out too low. Breadth and depth of Spike-specific TCRs rose after two AZD1222 doses. Only six or seven AZD1222 recipients tested seropositive at baseline.

The chain has TRBV5-1 and TRBJ1-2; 7 bases are a match to TRBD1. Sequences were derived from peripheral blood, sampled 28 days after the second AZD1222 dose. The TCR comes from an adult who received the AZD1222 COVID-19 vaccine. CDR3: CASSVTGTDNYGYTF. In nucleotides, the CDR3 is TGCGCCAGCAGCGTGACCGGGACAGATAACTATGGCTACACCTTC.